These 7 T cell receptor beta chains were sequenced from one sample in a study of blood T cell repertoires in COVID-19. The method was immunoSEQ multiplex PCR; TCRdb's version includes in-frame clones alone and lacks a portion of them. The sample contains over 200,000 clones, just under 85% of which appear only once. Sample: peripheral blood. These receptors were taken from a woman between 50 and 59 years old with active or convalescent COVID-19.

This chain links TRBV2 with TRBJ2-3; 8 bases are a match to TRBD1. This CDR3 region has 15 residues. V lost 3 bases, J lost 6 bases, and 8 bases stayed unmatched. Germline CDR1 and CDR2: SNHLY and FYNNEI. In DNA, the CDR3 is TGTGCCAGCAGTGAGCAGCAGGGGGCAGGGGATACGCAGTATTTT. Translation: CASSEQQGAGDTQYF.

A few counts support this clone. The chain carries TRBV6-1 and TRBJ1-1; 7 nucleotides agree with TRBD1. Germline trimming cut 4 bases from V and 11 bases from J; bases unmatched to any gene: 19. The CDR3 extends over 16 amino acids. The germline V gene encodes CDR1 MNHNS and CDR2 SASEGT. The CDR3 DNA reads as TGTGCCAGCAGTGCACCAACTGTGGCAGGGGGACCCGGCGCTTTCTTT. Its translation: CASSAPTVAGGPGAFF.

The V gene is TRBV5-1, the J gene TRBJ1-1; perhaps TRBD1 as D (6 bases). Trimming stripped 5 bases from V and 8 bases from J, with 25 bases between. The CDR3 runs 16 residues. CDR1 SGHRS and CDR2 YFSETQ come from the germline V gene. Written as DNA, the CDR3 is TGCGCCAGCAGTGGGGGTGCAGGACAGATCTATGCCGAAGCTTTCTTT. This sequence encodes CASSGGAGQIYAEAFF. The full variable domain, in which reference TRBV5-1 and TRBJ1-1 provide the parts outside the CDR3, is KAGVTQTPRYLIKTRGQQVTLSCSPISGHRSVSWYQQTPGQGLQFLFEYFSETQRNKGNFPGRFSGRQFSNSRSEMNVSTLELGDSALYLCASSGGAGQIYAEAFFGQGTRLTVV.

The J gene is TRBJ2-3, the V gene TRBV7-9, with 7 bases aligning to TRBD1. CDR3 length equals 15 residues. The germline V gene encodes CDR1 SEHNR and CDR2 FQNEAQ (reference sequence). V shed 4 bases and J 7 bases; nucleotides not matched to a gene: 11. CDR3 sequence: CASSSTGTVRNTQYF. In DNA, the CDR3 is TGTGCCAGCAGCTCGACCGGGACAGTGAGAAATACGCAGTATTTT.

The chain recombines TRBV6-5 with TRBJ2-3; possible D gene TRBD2, 5 bases. Looked up from germline, CDR1 is MNHEY and CDR2 is SVGAGI. V dropped 6 bases and J dropped 0 bases, with 10 bases sitting between them. This CDR3 contains 14 residues. CDR3 in DNA: TGTGCCAGCAGGAGGGAAGGAAGCACAGATACGCAGTATTTT. Translating gives CASRREGSTDTQYF.

This chain links TRBV5-4 with TRBJ2-4; 8 bases match TRBD1. Germline CDR1 reads SGHNT; CDR2 reads YYREEE (reference sequence). V lost 2 bases and J lost 7; bases outside the gene matches: 8. The CDR3 runs 15 residues. The CDR3 protein is CASSFVAGGLNIQYF. CDR3 DNA sequence: TGTGCCAGCAGCTTTGTGGCAGGGGGCCTGAACATTCAGTACTTC.

This sequence joins TRBV27 and TRBJ2-7; 7 nucleotides match TRBD1. The CDR3 is made up of 14 amino acids. Germline V gene data show CDR1 as MNHEY and CDR2 as SMNVEV (reference sequence). V shed 3 bases and J 3 bases; nucleotides not matched to a gene: 5. The CDR3 DNA reads TGTGCCAGCAGTTTGTCTCGGGACAGCTACGAGCAGTACTTC. Translating it yields CASSLSRDSYEQYF.